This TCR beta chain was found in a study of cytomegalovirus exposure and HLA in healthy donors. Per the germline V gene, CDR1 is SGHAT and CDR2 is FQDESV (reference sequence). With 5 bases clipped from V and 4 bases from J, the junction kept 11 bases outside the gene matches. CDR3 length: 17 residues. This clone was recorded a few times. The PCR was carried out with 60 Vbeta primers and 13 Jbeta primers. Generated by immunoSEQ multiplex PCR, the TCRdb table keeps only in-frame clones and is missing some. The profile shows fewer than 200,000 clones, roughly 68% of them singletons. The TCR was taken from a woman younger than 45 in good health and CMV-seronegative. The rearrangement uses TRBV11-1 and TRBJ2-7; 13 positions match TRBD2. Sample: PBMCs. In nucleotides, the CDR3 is TGTGCCAGCAGCCTAATTAGGACTAGCGGGAGTTCTTACGAGCAGTACTTC. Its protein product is CASSLIRTSGSSYEQYF.